This section outlines one T cell receptor beta chain sequence together with its context. This same CDR3 is encoded by further DNA sequences in the sample. The data originate from a study of blood T cell repertoires in COVID-19. In the authors' workflow: Cell counts per sample came from amplifying reference gene primers. Assay: immunoSEQ multiplex PCR; the TCRdb copy retains only in-frame clones and omits some. The V and J calls and clone size are taken from that table; D and trimming were inferred from the DNA. This sample has 150,000 to 200,000 clones, with about four fifths found just once. Looked up from germline, CDR1 is MDHEN and CDR2 is SYDVKM. CDR3 length equals 13 residues. V was clipped by 3 bases and J by 1 base, with 6 bases between them. Seattle participants joined during active infection and were tracked over time.

The sample taken for sequencing was peripheral blood. The chain uses TRBV28 and TRBJ1-1, with no clear D. The TCR originated in a woman between 70 and 85 years old with COVID-19, enrolled during active disease. CDR3 residues: CASSFSRNTEAFF. CDR3 nucleotides: TGTGCCAGCAGTTTTAGCAGGAACACTGAAGCTTTCTTT.